Sequencing of this T cell receptor beta chain was carried out in a study of T cells after yellow fever vaccination (dated 2019 in TCRdb). About the investigation overall: Libraries from fractions with low cell numbers were prepared with the SMART-Seq v4 Ultra Low Input RNA kit. To follow T-cell clones before and after primary and booster YFV17D yellow fever vaccination, bulk TCR alpha and beta repertoires were sequenced over time. Blood samples were taken at several timepoints before and after primary and secondary immunization, and bulk PBMC replicates and cell subsets were isolated. Two healthy male donors, one aged 18 to 30 and one aged 30 to 40 years, were included in the cohort.

Study-level results and caveats: FACS-sorted repertoires could contain abundant contaminating clonotypes from the bulk population, so computational filtering was required. A small share of clonotypes occurred in both CD4 and CD8 compartments, likely arising from convergent recombination. The secondary T-cell response was found to be weaker but faster than the primary response, with a peak reached on day 5 rather than on day 15. Because the study included only a couple of donors, the extent to which the findings can be generalized is limited. After the booster, most clones that had expanded after primary vaccination were detected again (approximately 96% of CD4 and around 88% of CD8), suggesting broad maintenance of memory.

The CDR3 numbers 15 residues from cysteine through phenylalanine. Just the 45-base CDR3 DNA is kept, in frame starting at base 1. From the germline V gene, CDR1 is SGHVS and CDR2 is FNYEAQ. V and J are truncated by 1 base and 0 bases respectively, leaving an intervening sequence of 10 bases. This clonotype was detected many times. No antigen is known for it. Per-base qualities were not stored, and no clone one base away is much larger. TCR cDNA was synthesized by 5'RACE template switching, through which a universal primer site and unique molecular identifiers were introduced. Priming of cDNA synthesis was performed from both the TCR alpha and TCR beta constant segments. Two PCR steps were used to amplify libraries, with sample barcodes and sequencing adapters being added in the second step. Sequencing of libraries was done on Illumina HiSeq 2500 (2x100 bp) or NovaSeq (2x150 bp). Per the original workflow: MIGEC was used to demultiplex reads and collapse the reads into UMI consensus sequences, and MiXCR was used for V(D)J alignment. Clonotypes responding to the vaccine were identified with edgeR on replicate PBMC samples, with the criteria of FDR below 0.01 and a log2 fold change above 5 up to day 15. CD4 or CD8 identity was assigned to each bulk clonotype according to whether the clonotype was present at higher abundance in the sequenced CD4 repertoire or the sequenced CD8 repertoire. Through fastp at Q25 and MiXCR, TCRdb rebuilt clones from the public reads, retaining in-frame beta chains. All rows with the same CDR3 protein become a single entry with the most common DNA and genes. The authors' filters were not applied to this entry. The sample yields about 63,000 distinct CDR3 sequences; approximately 7.4% were counted once. Of the sample, less than 40% is held by the ten largest clones.

In the paper's terms, the treatment or condition label means: live attenuated yellow fever vaccine strain. PBMCs were isolated from peripheral blood using a standard Ficoll-Paque protocol. CD4 and CD8 T-cell fractions were isolated with Dynabeads CD4 and CD8 positive selection kits. TriZol was used to extract RNA from bulk PBMCs, CD4 and CD8 fractions, and dextramer-positive and dextramer-negative fractions. The source of this sequence is a man younger than 45 who received the YFV17D yellow fever vaccine. The sequence links TRBV7-6 to TRBJ2-7, with the D gene too uncertain to name. Source: CD8+ T cells sorted from PBMCs, taken 15 days after the yellow fever booster vaccination. The sequenced DNA: TGTGCCAGCAGCTTAGTTGAGGCCAGCTCCTACGAGCAGTACTTC. It is translated as CASSLVEASSYEQYF.